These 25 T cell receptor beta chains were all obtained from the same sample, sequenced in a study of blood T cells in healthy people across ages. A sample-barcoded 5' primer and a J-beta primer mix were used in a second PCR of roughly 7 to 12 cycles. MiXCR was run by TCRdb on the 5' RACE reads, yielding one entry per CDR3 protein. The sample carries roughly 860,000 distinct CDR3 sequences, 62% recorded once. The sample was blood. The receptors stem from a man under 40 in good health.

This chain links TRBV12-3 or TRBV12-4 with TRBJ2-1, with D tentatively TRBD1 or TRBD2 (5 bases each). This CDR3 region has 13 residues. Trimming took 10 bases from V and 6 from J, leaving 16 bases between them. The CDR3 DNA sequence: TGTGCCACACGGGACCGGGCTGGCAATGAGCAGTTCTTC. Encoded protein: CATRDRAGNEQFF.

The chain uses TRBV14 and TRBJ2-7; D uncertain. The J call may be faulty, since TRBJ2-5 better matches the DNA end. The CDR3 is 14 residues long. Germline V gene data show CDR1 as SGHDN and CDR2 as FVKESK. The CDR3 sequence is CASSQETSQETQYF. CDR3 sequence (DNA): TGTGCCAGCAGCCAAGAGACAAGCCAAGAGACCCAGTACTTC.

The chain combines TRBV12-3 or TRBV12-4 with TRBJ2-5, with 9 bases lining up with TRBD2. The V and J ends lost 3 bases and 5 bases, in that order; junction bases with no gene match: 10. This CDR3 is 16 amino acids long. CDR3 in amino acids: CASSLPRLAEGETQYF. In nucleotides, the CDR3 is TGTGCCAGCAGTTTGCCCCGACTAGCGGAGGGCGAGACCCAGTACTTC.

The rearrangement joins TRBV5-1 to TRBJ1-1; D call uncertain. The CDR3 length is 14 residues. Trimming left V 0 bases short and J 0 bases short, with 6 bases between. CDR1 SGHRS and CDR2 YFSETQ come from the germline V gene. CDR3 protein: CASSLDGMNTEAFF. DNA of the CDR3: TGCGCCAGCAGCTTGGACGGGATGAACACTGAAGCTTTCTTT.

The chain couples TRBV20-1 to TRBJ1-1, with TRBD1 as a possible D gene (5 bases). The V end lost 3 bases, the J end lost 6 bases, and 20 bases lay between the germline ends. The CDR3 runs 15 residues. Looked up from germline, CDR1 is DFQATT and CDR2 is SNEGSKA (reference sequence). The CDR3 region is CSASDPGRFGPEAFF. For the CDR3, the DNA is TGCAGTGCTAGTGATCCAGGGAGGTTTGGTCCTGAAGCTTTCTTT.

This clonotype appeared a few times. In nucleotides, the CDR3 is TGCAGCGGTAGGGACGAGGCCCATGAGCAGTTCTTC. It codes for CSGRDEAHEQFF. The chain carries TRBV29-1 and TRBJ2-1; D may match TRBD1 or TRBD2 (5 bases each). Germline CDR1 SQVTM, CDR2 ANQGSEA. This CDR3 spans 12 amino acids. Trimming took off 7 bases at V and 8 bases at J, with 15 bases between the two ends.

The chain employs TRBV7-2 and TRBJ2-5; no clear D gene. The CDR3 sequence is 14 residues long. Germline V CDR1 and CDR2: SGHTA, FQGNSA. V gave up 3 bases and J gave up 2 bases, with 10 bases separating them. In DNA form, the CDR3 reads TGTGCCAGCAGCTTTAAGATTGGACAAGAGACCCAGTACTTC. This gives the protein CASSFKIGQETQYF. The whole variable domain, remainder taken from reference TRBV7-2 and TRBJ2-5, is GAGVSQSPSNKVTEKGKDVELRCDPISGHTALYWYRQSLGQGLEFLIYFQGNSAPDKSGLPSDRFSAERTGGSVSTLTIQRTQQEDSAVYLCASSFKIGQETQYFGPGTRLLVL.

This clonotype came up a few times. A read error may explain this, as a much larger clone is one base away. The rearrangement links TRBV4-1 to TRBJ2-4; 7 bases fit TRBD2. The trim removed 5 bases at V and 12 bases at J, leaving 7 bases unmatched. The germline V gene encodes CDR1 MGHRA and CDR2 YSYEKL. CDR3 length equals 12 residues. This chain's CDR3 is CASSYTRDYQYF. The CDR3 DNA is TGCGCCAGCAGCTATACTCGGGACTATCAGTACTTC.

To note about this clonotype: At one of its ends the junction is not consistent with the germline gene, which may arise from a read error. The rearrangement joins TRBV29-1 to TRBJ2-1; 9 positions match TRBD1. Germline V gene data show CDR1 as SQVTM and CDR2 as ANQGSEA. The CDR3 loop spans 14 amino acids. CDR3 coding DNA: TGCAGCGCTGAACAGGGGGCCCACCACAATGAGCAGTTCTTC. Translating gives CSAEQGAHHNEQFF.

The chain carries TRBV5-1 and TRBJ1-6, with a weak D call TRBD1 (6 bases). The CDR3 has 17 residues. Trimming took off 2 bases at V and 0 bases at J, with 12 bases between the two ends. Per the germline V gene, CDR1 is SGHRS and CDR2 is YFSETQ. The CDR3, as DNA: TGCGCCAGCAGCTTCCGAGACAGGAGCTCCTATAATTCACCCCTCCACTTT. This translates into CASSFRDRSSYNSPLHF.

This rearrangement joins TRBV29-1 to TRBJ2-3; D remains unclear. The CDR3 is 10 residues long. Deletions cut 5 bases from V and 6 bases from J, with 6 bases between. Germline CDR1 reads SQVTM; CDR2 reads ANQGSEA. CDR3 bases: TGCAGCGTTCGAGGCGATACGCAGTATTTT. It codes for CSVRGDTQYF.

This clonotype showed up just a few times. The CDR3 DNA is TGTGCCAGCAGTGAAGCGCTTACAGGGATAAGCGGCTACACCTTC. Amino acid sequence: CASSEALTGISGYTF. The V gene is TRBV2, the J gene TRBJ1-2, with D possibly being TRBD1 (6 bases). Trimming shortened V by 0 bases and J by 8 bases, and 16 bases separated the two germline ends. The V gene's germline CDR1 is SNHLY and CDR2 FYNNEI. The CDR3 runs to 15 residues.

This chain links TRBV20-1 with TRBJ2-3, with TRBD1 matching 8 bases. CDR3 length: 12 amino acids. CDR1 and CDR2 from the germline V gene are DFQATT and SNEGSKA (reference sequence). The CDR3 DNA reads TGCAGCGCAGGGGGCCCCACAGATACGCAGTATTTT. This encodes CSAGGPTDTQYF.

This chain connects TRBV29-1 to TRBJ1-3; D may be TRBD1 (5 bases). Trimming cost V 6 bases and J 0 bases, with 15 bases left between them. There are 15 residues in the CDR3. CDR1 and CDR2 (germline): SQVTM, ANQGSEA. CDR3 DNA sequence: TGCAGCGTGTACTCTCCGACAGCCTCTGGAAACACCATATATTTT. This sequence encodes CSVYSPTASGNTIYF.

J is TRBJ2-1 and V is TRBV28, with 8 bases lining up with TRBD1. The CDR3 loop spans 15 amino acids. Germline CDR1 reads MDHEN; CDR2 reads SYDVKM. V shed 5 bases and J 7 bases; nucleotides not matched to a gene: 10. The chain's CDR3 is CASSQDRENENEQFF. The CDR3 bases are TGTGCCAGCAGTCAGGACAGGGAGAATGAGAATGAGCAGTTCTTC.

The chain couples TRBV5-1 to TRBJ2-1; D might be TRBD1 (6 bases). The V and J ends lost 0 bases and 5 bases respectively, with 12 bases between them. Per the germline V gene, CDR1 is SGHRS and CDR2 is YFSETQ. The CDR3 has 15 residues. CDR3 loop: CASSLGGQINNEQFF. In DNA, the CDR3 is TGCGCCAGCAGCTTGGGGGGGCAGATAAACAATGAGCAGTTCTTC.

The CDR3 reads CAIDRDTTYEQYF. The CDR3 DNA reads as TGTGCCATCGACCGGGACACAACCTACGAGCAGTACTTC. The rearrangement links TRBV2 to TRBJ2-7; maybe TRBD1 (6 bases). V was pared by 10 bases and J by 2 bases, with 15 bases between. The germline V gene has CDR1 SNHLY and CDR2 FYNNEI. CDR3 length: 13 amino acids.

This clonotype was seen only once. The CDR3 loop reads CASSQDWVRDRVVNEQFF. The CDR3 DNA follows: TGCGCCAGCAGCCAAGATTGGGTTCGGGACAGGGTAGTGAATGAGCAGTTCTTC. The rearrangement uses TRBV4-3 and TRBJ2-1, with TRBD1 identical over 9 bases. V gave up 0 bases and J gave up 7 bases; unmatched junction bases: 13. This CDR3 has 18 residues. Germline-derived CDR1 and CDR2 are LGHNA and YSLEER.

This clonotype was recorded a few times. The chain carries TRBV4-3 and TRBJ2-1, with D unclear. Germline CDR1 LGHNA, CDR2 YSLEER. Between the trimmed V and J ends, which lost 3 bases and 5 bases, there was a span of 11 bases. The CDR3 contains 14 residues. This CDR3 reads CASSHRLENNEQFF. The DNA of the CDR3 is TGCGCCAGCAGCCACCGACTTGAGAACAATGAGCAGTTCTTC.

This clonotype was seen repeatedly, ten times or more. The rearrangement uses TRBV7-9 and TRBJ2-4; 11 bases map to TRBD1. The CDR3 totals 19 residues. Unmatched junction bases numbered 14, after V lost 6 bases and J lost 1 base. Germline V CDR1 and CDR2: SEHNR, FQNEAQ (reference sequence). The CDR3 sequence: CASSPYPGTGGDAKNIQYF. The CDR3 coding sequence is TGTGCCAGCAGTCCCTATCCCGGGACAGGGGGGGATGCCAAAAACATTCAGTACTTC.

CDR3 coding DNA: TGTGCCAGCAGTTCCGCTCGGGGACAGCGGAGCTCCTACGAGCAGTACTTC. This sequence encodes CASSSARGQRSSYEQYF. The rearrangement links TRBV28 to TRBJ2-7; 7 nucleotides align to TRBD1. This CDR3 comprises 17 residues. CDR1 and CDR2 from the germline V gene are MDHEN and SYDVKM. The V and J ends lost 4 bases and 0 bases, in that order; junction bases with no gene match: 12.

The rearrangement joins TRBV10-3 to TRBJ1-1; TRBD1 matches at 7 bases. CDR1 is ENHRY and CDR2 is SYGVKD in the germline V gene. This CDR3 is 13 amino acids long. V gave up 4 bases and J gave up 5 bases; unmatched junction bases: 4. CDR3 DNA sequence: TGTGCCATCAGTGGCCAACAGGGGACTGAAGCTTTCTTT. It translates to CAISGQQGTEAFF.

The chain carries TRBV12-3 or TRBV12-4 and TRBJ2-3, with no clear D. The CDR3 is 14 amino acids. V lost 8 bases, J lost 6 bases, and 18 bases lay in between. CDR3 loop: CASALLGSLDTQYF. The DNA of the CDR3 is TGTGCCAGCGCCCTTTTGGGTTCATTGGATACGCAGTATTTT.

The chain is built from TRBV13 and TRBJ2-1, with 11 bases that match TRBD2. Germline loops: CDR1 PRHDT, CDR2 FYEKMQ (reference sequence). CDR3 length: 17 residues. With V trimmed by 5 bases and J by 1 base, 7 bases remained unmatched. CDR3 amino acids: CASSLRLAGISYNEQFF. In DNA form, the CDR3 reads TGTGCCAGCAGCCTCCGACTAGCGGGGATTTCCTACAATGAGCAGTTCTTC.

CDR3 sequence (DNA): TGTGCCAGCAGTTCAACCGGGACGCTACAAGAGACCCAGTACTTC. Its protein product is CASSSTGTLQETQYF. The chain recombines TRBV12-3 or TRBV12-4 with TRBJ2-5; the D call may be TRBD1 or TRBD2 (5 bases each). The CDR3 has 15 amino acids. Trimming removed 4 bases from V and 2 bases from J, with 14 bases in between.